These 2 T cell receptor beta chains share one sample of origin, sequenced in a study of PD-1 blockade in classical Hodgkin lymphoma. Exposure to brentuximab vedotin varied, and each patient had relapsed following autologous stem cell transplantation. Assay: immunoSEQ multiplex PCR; the TCRdb copy retains only in-frame clones and omits some. The data contain about 110,000 clones, 80% to 90% of them singletons. Sequenced here: peripheral blood mononuclear cells (PBMCs), sampled before the second cycle of nivolumab. These receptors all come from a human donor with classical Hodgkin lymphoma.

The J gene is TRBJ2-7, the V gene TRBV4-3, with 7 nucleotides matching TRBD2. Unmatched junction bases numbered 14, after V lost 0 bases and J lost 6 bases. The germline CDR1 and CDR2 sequences are LGHNA and YSLEER. The CDR3 extends over 17 amino acids. CDR3 in amino acids: CASSQDPYIAGRSEQYF. The CDR3, as DNA: TGCGCCAGCAGCCAAGACCCCTATATAGCGGGCCGGAGCGAGCAGTACTTC.

The chain has TRBV5-4 and TRBJ2-1; 8 bases match TRBD2. In germline, CDR1 is SGHNT, CDR2 YYREEE (reference sequence). The length of the CDR3 is 14 residues. The V gene end was trimmed by 3 bases and the J gene end by 4 bases; junction bases not matched to a gene: 3. Here the CDR3 reads CASSWGGRYNEQFF. For the CDR3, the DNA is TGTGCCAGCAGCTGGGGCGGGAGGTACAATGAGCAGTTCTTC.